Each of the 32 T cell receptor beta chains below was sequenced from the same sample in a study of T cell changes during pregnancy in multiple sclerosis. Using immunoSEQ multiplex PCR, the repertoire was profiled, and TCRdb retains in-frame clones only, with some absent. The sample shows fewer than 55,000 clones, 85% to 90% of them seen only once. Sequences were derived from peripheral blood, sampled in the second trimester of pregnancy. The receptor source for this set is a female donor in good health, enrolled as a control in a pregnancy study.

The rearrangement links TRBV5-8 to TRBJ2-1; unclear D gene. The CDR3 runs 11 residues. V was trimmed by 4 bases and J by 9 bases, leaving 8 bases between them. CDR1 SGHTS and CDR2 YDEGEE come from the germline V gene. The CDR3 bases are TGTGCCAGCAGCCCCCTTGTTGAGCAGTTCTTC. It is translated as CASSPLVEQFF.

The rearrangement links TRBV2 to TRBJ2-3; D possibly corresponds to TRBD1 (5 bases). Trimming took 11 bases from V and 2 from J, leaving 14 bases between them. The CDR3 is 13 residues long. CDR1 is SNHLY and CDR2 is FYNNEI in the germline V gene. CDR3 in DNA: TGTGCCCTACAGGTGCCTTCCACAGATACGCAGTATTTT. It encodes CALQVPSTDTQYF.

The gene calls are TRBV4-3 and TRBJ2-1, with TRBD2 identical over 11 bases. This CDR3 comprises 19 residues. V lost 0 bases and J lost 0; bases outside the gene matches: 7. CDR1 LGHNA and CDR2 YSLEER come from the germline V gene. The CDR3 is CASSQDLAGGLGSYNEQFF. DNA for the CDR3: TGCGCCAGCAGCCAAGATCTAGCGGGGGGTTTGGGCTCCTACAATGAGCAGTTCTTC.

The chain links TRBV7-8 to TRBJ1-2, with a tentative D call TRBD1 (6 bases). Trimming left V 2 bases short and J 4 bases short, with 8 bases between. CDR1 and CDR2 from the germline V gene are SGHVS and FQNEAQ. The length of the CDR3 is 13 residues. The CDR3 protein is CASSLLQGYGYTF. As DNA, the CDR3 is TGTGCCAGCAGCTTATTACAGGGCTATGGCTACACCTTC.

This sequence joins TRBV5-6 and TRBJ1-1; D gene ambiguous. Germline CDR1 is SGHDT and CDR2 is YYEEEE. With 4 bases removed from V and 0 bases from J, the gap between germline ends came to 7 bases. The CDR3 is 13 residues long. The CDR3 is CASSPSMNTEAFF. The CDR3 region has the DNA TGTGCCAGCAGCCCGAGCATGAACACTGAAGCTTTCTTT. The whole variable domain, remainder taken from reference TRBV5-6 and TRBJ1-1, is DAGVTQSPTHLIKTRGQQVTLRCSPKSGHDTVSWYQQALGQGPQFIFQYYEEEERQRGNFPDRFSGHQFPNYSSELNVNALLLGDSALYLCASSPSMNTEAFFGQGTRLTVV.

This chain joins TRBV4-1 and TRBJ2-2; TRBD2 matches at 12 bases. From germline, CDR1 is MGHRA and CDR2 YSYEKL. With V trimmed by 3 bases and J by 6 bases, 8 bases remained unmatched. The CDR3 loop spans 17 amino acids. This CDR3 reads CASSQGASGGAPGELFF. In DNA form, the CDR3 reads TGCGCCAGCAGCCAGGGAGCTAGCGGGGGGGCCCCCGGGGAGCTGTTTTTT.

The CDR3: CASSLRDSGAIYEQYF. The CDR3 DNA reads TGTGCCAGCAGCTTGCGAGATAGCGGGGCTATCTACGAGCAGTACTTC. The gene calls are TRBV7-2 and TRBJ2-7; 8 positions match TRBD2. The CDR3 extends over 16 amino acids. Germline-derived CDR1 and CDR2 are SGHTA and FQGNSA. After removal of 3 bases from V and 3 bases from J, the junction contained 10 bases not matched to a gene.

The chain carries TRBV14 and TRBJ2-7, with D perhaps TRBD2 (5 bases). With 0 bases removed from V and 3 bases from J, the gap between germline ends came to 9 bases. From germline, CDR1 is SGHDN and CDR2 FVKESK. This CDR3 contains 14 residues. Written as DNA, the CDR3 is TGTGCCAGCAGCCAAGAGTTACGGGACTACGAGCAGTACTTC. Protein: CASSQELRDYEQYF.

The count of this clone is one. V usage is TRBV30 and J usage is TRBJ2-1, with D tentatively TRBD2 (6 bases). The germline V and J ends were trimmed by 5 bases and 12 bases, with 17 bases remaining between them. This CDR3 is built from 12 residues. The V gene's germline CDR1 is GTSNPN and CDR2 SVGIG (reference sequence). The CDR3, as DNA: TGTGCCTGGGTGGGACTGCGGGGTGGGCAGTTCTTC. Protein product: CAWVGLRGGQFF.

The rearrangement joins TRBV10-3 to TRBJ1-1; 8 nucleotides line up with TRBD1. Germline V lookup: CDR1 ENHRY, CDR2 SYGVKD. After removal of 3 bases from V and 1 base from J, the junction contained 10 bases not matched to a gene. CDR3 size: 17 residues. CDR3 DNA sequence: TGTGCCATCAGTGATATAACAGGGGGAAAGGAGAACACTGAAGCTTTCTTT. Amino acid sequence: CAISDITGGKENTEAFF.

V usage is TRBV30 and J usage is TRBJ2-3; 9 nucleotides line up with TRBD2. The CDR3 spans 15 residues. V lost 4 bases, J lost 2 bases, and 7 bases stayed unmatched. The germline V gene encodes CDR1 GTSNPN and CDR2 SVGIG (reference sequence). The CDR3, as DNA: TGTGCCTGGACTCCGCGGGAGGGTTTCACAGATACGCAGTATTTT. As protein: CAWTPREGFTDTQYF.

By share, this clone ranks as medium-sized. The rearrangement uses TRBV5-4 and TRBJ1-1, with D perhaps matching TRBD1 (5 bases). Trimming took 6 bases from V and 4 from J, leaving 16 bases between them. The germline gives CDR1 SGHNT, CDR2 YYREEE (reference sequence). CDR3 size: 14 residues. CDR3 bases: TGTGCCAGCACCAGGGATTCGGACGGCACTGAAGCTTTCTTT. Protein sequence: CASTRDSDGTEAFF.

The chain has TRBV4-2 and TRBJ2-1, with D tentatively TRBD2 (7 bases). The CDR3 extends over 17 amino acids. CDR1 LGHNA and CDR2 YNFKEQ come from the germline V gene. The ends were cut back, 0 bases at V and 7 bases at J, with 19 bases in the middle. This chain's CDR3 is CASSQDPLGGGGNEQFF. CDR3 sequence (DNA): TGTGCCAGCAGCCAAGATCCTCTTGGGGGAGGGGGGAATGAGCAGTTCTTC.

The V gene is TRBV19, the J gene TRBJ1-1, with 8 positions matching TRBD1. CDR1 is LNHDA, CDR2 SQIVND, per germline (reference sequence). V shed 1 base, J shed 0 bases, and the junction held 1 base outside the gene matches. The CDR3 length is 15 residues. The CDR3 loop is CASSIAGGMNTEAFF. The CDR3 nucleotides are TGTGCCAGTAGTATAGCAGGGGGCATGAACACTGAAGCTTTCTTT.

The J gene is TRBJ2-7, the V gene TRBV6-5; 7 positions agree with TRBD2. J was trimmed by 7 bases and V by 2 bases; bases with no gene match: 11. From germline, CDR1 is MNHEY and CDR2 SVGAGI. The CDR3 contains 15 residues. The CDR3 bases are TGTGCCAGCAGTTACATGGGGGGGACCCTGGGGGAGCAGTACTTC. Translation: CASSYMGGTLGEQYF.

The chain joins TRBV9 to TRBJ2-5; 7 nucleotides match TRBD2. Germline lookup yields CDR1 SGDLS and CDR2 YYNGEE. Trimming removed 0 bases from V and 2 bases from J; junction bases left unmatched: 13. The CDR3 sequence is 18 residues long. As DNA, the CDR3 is TGTGCCAGCAGCGTAGCTACGGCTAGCGGTAGAATTCAAGAGACCCAGTACTTC. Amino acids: CASSVATASGRIQETQYF.

This chain's CDR3 is CASSSRVTGELFF. CDR3 in DNA: TGTGCCAGCAGTTCAAGAGTTACCGGGGAGCTGTTTTTT. The chain uses TRBV27 and TRBJ2-2; D is uncertain. V shed 4 bases and J shed 5 bases, with 8 bases lying between them. Per germline, CDR1 MNHEY and CDR2 SMNVEV (reference sequence). This CDR3 has 13 amino acids.

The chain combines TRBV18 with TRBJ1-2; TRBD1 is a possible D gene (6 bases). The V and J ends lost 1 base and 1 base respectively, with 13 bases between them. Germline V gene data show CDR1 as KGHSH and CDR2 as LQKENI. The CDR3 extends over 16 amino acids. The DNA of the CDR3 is TGTGCCAGCTCACCACTGTCGGACAGATTTAACTATGGCTACACCTTC. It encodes CASSPLSDRFNYGYTF.

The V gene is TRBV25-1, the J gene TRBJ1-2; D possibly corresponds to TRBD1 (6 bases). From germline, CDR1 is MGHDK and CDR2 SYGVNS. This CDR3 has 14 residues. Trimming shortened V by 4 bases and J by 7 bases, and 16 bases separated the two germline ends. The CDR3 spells CASSGLGTTGGYTF. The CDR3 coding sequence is TGTGCCAGCAGTGGGTTAGGGACAACAGGTGGCTACACCTTC.

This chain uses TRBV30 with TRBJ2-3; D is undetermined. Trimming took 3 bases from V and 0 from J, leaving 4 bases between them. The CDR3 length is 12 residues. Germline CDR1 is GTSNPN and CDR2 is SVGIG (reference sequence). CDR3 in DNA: TGTGCCTGGAGGTCTAGCACAGATACGCAGTATTTT. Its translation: CAWRSSTDTQYF. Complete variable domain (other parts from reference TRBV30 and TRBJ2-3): SQTIHQWPATLVQPVGSPLSLECTVEGTSNPNLYWYRQAAGRGLQLLFYSVGIGQISSEVPQNLSASRPQDRQFILSSKKLLLSDSGFYLCAWRSSTDTQYFGPGTRLTVL.

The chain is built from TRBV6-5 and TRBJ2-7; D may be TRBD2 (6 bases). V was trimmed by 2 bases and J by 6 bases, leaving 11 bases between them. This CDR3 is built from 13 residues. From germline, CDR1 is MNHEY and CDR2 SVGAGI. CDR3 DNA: TGTGCCAGCAGTTACATTGGGGGGAGCGAGCAGTACTTC. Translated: CASSYIGGSEQYF.

For the CDR3, the DNA is TGTGCCAGCAGCCTCCGGACAGGGGGAATTTCCTATAATTCACCCCTCCACTTT. Its protein is CASSLRTGGISYNSPLHF. This chain joins TRBV7-8 and TRBJ1-6; 10 positions agree with TRBD1. Germline V gives CDR1 SGHVS, CDR2 FQNEAQ. V lost 5 bases, J lost 1 base, and 8 bases stayed unmatched. The CDR3 is made up of 18 amino acids.

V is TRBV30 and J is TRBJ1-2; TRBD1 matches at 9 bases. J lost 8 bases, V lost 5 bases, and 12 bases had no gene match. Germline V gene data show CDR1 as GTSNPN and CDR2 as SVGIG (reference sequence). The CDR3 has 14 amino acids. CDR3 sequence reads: CAWYQDRGSRGYTF. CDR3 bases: TGTGCCTGGTACCAGGACAGGGGTTCTCGCGGCTACACCTTC.

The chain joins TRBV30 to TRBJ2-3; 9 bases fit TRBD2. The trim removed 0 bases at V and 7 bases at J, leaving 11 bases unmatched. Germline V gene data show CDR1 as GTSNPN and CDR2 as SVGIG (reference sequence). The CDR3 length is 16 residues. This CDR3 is CAWSVKAGGGGHTQYF. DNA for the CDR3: TGTGCCTGGAGTGTAAAAGCGGGGGGAGGGGGCCATACGCAGTATTTT.

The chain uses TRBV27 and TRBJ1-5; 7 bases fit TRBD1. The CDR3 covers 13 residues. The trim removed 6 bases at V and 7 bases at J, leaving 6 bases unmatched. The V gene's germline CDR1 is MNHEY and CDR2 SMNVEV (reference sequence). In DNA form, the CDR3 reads TGTGCCAGCAGCACACAGGGGCTACAGCCCCAGCATTTT. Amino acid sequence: CASSTQGLQPQHF.

The CDR3 region has the DNA TGTGCCAGTAGTATGGTGACTAGCGGGAGAAGCACAGATACGCAGTATTTT. Translation: CASSMVTSGRSTDTQYF. V usage is TRBV19 and J usage is TRBJ2-3, with TRBD2 matching over 12 bases. This CDR3 region has 17 residues. Per the germline V gene, CDR1 is LNHDA and CDR2 is SQIVND (reference sequence). With V trimmed by 3 bases and J by 0 bases, 4 bases remained unmatched.

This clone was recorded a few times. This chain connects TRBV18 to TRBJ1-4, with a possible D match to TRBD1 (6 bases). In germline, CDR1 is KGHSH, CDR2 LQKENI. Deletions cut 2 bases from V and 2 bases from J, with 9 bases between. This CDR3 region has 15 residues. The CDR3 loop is CASSPGRGTNEKLFF. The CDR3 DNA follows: TGTGCCAGCTCACCAGGCAGGGGTACTAATGAAAAACTGTTTTTT. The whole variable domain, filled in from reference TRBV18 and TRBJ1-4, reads NAGVMQNPRHLVRRRGQEARLRCSPMKGHSHVYWYRQLPEEGLKFMVYLQKENIIDESGMPKERFSAEFPKEGPSILRIQQVVRGDSAAYFCASSPGRGTNEKLFFGSGTQLSVL.

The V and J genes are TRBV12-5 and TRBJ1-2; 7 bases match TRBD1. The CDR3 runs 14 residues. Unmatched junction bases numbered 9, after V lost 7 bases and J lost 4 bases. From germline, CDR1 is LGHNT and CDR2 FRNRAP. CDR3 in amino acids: CASAGQGGAYGYTF. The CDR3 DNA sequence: TGTGCTAGTGCCGGACAAGGGGGCGCCTATGGCTACACCTTC. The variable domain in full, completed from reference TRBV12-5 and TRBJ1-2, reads DARVTQTPRHKVTEMGQEVTMRCQPILGHNTVFWYRQTMMQGLELLAYFRNRAPLDDSGMPKDRFSAEMPDATLATLKIQPSEPRDSAVYFCASAGQGGAYGYTFGSGTRLTVV.

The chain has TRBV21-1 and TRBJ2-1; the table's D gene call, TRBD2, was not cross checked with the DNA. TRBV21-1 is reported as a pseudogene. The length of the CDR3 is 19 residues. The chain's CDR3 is CASSKGSSGILISYNEQFF. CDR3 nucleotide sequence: TGTGCCAGCAGCAAAGGGTCTAGCGGGATACTTATCTCCTACAATGAGCAGTTCTTC.

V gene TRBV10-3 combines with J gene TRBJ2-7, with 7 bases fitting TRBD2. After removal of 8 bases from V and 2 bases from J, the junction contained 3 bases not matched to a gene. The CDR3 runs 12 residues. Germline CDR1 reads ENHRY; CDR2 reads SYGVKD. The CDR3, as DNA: TGTGCCATCTCTAGCGGCGCCTACGAGCAGTACTTC. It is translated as CAISSGAYEQYF.

The CDR3 here is CASSSTGQSSYEQYF. Here the CDR3 DNA reads TGTGCCAGCAGCTCGACAGGGCAATCCTCCTACGAGCAGTACTTC. The J gene is TRBJ2-7, the V gene TRBV5-6, with 7 positions matching TRBD1. J was trimmed by 0 bases and V by 3 bases; bases with no gene match: 6. The germline CDR1 and CDR2 sequences are SGHDT and YYEEEE. The CDR3 totals 15 residues.

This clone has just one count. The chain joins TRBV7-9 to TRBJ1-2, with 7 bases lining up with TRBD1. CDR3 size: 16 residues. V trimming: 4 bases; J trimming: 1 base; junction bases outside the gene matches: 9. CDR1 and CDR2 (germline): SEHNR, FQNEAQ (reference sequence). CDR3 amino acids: CASSSSRDSDNYGYTF. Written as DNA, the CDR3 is TGTGCCAGCAGCTCGTCCCGGGACAGTGATAACTATGGCTACACCTTC.